The present TCR beta chain was sequenced within a study of T-cell memory formation after mild COVID-19. Trimming took 2 bases from V and 3 from J, leaving 10 bases between them. CDR3 length: 14 residues. From germline, CDR1 is MRHNA and CDR2 SNTAGT. This clonotype was detected a few times. Its antigen is unidentified. Study results and limitations: Contracting CD4+ clones sat mainly in CM and EM; CD8+ in EMRA. Clonal second-wave expansions that peaked on day 37 had unconfirmed SARS-CoV-2 specificity.

A single record per CDR3 protein comes from TCRdb applying MiXCR to the 5' RACE reads. The repertoire holds fewer than 150,000 distinct CDR3 sequences, about 24% seen once, with under 50% in the top ten. Sequencing was carried out using PBMCs or a T cell subset sorted from them (not recorded which). This sequence was found in a man younger than 30 who had mild COVID-19 (a few samples of this study predate the infection). Cell type and time point are not known. The chain combines TRBV6-4 with TRBJ2-5; D not resolved. CDR3 DNA sequence: TGTGCCAGCAGTGACATAGTCTACGAAGAGACCCAGTACTTC. Translation gives CASSDIVYEETQYF.